The source of this T cell receptor beta chain is a study of blood T cells in healthy people across ages. The CDR3 length is 15 residues. The germline gives CDR1 SNHLY, CDR2 FYNNEI. V lost 3 bases and J lost 2, with 12 bases in between. Sample-barcoded 5' priming and a J-beta primer mix drove a second PCR of 7 to 11 cycles. Each cDNA was tagged by a template-switch adaptor containing 12 random nucleotides. From the 5' RACE reads, TCRdb called clonotypes with MiXCR, one entry per CDR3 protein. The sample has under 2,000,000 distinct CDR3 sequences; less than 50% are singletons. This chain connects TRBV2 to TRBJ2-3; D ambiguous. The specimen sequenced was blood. The source is a woman between 40 and 50 years old in good health. This CDR3 reads CASSDSPAPTDTQYF. CDR3 nucleotide sequence: TGTGCCAGCAGTGACTCTCCTGCACCCACAGATACGCAGTATTTT.